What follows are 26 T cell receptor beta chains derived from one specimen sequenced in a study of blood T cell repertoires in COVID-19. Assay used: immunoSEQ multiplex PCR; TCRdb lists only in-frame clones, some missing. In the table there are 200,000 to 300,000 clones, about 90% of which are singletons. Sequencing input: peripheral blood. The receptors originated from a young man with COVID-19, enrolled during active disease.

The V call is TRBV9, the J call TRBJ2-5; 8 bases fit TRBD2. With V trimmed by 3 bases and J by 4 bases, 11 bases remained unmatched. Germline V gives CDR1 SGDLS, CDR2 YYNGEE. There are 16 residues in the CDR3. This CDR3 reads CASSEVPSGGAETQYF. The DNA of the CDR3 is TGTGCCAGCAGCGAAGTCCCGAGCGGGGGCGCAGAGACCCAGTACTTC.

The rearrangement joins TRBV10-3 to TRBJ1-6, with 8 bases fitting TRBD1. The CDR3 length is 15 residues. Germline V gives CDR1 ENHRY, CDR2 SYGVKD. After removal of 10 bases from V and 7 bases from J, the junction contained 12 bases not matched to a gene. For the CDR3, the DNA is TGTGCCACCCAGCCGGACAGGGACGAGAATTCACCCCTCCACTTT. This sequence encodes CATQPDRDENSPLHF.

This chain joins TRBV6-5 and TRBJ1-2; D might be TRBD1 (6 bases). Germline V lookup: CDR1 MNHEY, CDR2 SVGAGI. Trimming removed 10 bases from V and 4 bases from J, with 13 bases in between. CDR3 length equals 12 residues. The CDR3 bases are TGTGCCACCCGAGGGGGAATCTATGGCTACACCTTC. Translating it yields CATRGGIYGYTF.

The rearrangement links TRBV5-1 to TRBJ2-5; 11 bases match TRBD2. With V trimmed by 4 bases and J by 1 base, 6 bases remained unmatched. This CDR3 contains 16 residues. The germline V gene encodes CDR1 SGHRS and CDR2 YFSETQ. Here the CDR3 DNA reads TGCGCCAGCAGCCCCGGGACTAGCGGTAGCCAAGAGACCCAGTACTTC. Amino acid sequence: CASSPGTSGSQETQYF.

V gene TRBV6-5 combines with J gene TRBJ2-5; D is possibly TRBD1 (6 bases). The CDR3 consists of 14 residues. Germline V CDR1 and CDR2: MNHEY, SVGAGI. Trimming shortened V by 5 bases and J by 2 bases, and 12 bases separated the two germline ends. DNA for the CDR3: TGTGCCAGCAGTAATACAGGGTTGCAAGAGACCCAGTACTTC. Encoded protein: CASSNTGLQETQYF.

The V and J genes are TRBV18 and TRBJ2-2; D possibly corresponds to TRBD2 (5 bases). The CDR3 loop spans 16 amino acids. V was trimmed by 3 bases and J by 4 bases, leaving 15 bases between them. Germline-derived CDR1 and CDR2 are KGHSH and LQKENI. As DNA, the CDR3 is TGTGCCAGCTCACCGACTGTAGCGTTGGCCACCGGGGAGCTGTTTTTT. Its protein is CASSPTVALATGELFF.

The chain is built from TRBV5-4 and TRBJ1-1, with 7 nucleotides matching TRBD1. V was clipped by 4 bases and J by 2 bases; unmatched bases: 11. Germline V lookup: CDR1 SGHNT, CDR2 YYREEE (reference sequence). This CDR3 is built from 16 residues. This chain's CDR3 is CASSPGARQGNTEAFF. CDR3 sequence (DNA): TGTGCCAGCAGCCCGGGGGCAAGACAGGGAAACACTGAAGCTTTCTTT.

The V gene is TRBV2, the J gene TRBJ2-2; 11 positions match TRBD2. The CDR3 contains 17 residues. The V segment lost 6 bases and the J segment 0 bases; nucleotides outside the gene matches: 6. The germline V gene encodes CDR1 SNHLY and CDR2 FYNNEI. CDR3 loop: CASRLAGGTSNTGELFF. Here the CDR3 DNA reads TGTGCCAGCAGGTTAGCGGGGGGGACCTCGAACACCGGGGAGCTGTTTTTT. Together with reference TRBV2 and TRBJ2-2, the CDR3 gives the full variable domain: EPEVTQTPSHQVTQMGQEVILRCVPISNHLYFYWYRQILGQKVEFLVSFYNNEISEKSEIFDDQFSVERPDGSNFTLKIRSTKLEDSAMYFCASRLAGGTSNTGELFFGEGSRLTVL.

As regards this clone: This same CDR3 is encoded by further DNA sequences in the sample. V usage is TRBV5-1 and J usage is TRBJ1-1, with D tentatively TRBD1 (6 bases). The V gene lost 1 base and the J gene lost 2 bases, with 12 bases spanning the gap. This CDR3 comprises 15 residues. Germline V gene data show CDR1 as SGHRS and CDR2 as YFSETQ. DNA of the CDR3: TGCGCCAGCAGCTTGTTGGGACAAGGAAACACTGAAGCTTTCTTT. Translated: CASSLLGQGNTEAFF.

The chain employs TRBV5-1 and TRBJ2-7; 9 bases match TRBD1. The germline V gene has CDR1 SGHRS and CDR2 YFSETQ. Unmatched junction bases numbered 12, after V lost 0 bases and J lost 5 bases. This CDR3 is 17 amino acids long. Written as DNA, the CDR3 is TGCGCCAGCAGCTTGGGGACGACCGGGACAGGGTCGAACGAGCAGTACTTC. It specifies CASSLGTTGTGSNEQYF. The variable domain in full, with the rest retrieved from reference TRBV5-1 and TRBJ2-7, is KAGVTQTPRYLIKTRGQQVTLSCSPISGHRSVSWYQQTPGQGLQFLFEYFSETQRNKGNFPGRFSGRQFSNSRSEMNVSTLELGDSALYLCASSLGTTGTGSNEQYFGPGTRLTVT.

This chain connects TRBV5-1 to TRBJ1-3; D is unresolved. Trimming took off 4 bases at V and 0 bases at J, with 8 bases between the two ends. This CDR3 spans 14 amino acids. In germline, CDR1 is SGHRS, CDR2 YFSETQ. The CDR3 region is CASSLGSSGNTIYF. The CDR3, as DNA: TGCGCCAGCAGCCTAGGGAGCTCTGGAAACACCATATATTTT.

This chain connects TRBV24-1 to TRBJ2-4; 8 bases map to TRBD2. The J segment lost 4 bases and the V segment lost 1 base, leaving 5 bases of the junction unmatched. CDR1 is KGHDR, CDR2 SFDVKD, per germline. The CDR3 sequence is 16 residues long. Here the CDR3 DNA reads TGTGCCACCAGTGATTTCCGGGGGGGAGAGAAAAACATTCAGTACTTC. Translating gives CATSDFRGGEKNIQYF.

CDR3 DNA: TGTGCCAGCAGCCTGACTAGCACCTATGGCTACACCTTC. Translation gives CASSLTSTYGYTF. The V call is TRBV5-6, the J call TRBJ1-2; no definite D call. The CDR3 contains 13 residues. The V end was cut by 4 bases, the J end by 4 bases, with 11 bases between. Germline assignment: CDR1 SGHDT and CDR2 YYEEEE. The full variable domain, in which reference TRBV5-6 and TRBJ1-2 provide the parts outside the CDR3, is DAGVTQSPTHLIKTRGQQVTLRCSPKSGHDTVSWYQQALGQGPQFIFQYYEEEERQRGNFPDRFSGHQFPNYSSELNVNALLLGDSALYLCASSLTSTYGYTFGSGTRLTVV.

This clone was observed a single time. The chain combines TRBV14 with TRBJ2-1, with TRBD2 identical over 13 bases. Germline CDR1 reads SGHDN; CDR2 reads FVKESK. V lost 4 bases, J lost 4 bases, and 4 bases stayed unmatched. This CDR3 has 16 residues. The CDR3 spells CASSPKTSGGYNEQFF. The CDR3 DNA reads TGTGCCAGCAGCCCGAAGACTAGCGGGGGGTACAATGAGCAGTTCTTC.

CDR3 coding DNA: TGTGCCAGCAGCCGTCTAGCGGGGGATCACACTAGCACAGATACGCAGTATTTT. Residues: CASSRLAGDHTSTDTQYF. The chain employs TRBV5-6 and TRBJ2-3; TRBD2 agrees at 10 bases. V was clipped by 4 bases and J by 0 bases; unmatched bases: 11. The V gene's germline CDR1 is SGHDT and CDR2 YYEEEE. The CDR3 is 18 residues long.

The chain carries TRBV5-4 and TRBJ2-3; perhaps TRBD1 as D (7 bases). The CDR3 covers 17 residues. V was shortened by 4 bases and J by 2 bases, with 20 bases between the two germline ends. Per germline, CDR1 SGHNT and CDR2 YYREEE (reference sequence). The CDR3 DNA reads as TGTGCCAGCAGCGTTGGACTAACAGGGGTCTACACAGATACGCAGTATTTT. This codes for CASSVGLTGVYTDTQYF.

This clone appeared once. In DNA, the CDR3 is TGTGCCAGCAGCGTGGGGGACAGGGCATACTATGGCTACACCTTC. It encodes CASSVGDRAYYGYTF. The genes are TRBV9 and TRBJ1-2; TRBD1 agrees at 9 bases. The germline V gene encodes CDR1 SGDLS and CDR2 YYNGEE. The ends lost 2 bases at V and 3 bases at J; junction bases unmatched: 5. The CDR3 consists of 15 residues. The variable domain in full, completed from reference TRBV9 and TRBJ1-2, reads DSGVTQTPKHLITATGQRVTLRCSPRSGDLSVYWYQQSLDQGLQFLIQYYNGEERAKGNILERFSAQQFPDLHSELNLSSLELGDSALYFCASSVGDRAYYGYTFGSGTRLTVV.

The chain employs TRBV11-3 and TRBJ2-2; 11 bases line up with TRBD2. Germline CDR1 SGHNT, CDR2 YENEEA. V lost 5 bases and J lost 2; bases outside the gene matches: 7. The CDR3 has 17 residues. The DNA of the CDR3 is TGTGCCAGCAGCCCCGGGACTAGCGGACTAAACACCGGGGAGCTGTTTTTT. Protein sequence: CASSPGTSGLNTGELFF.

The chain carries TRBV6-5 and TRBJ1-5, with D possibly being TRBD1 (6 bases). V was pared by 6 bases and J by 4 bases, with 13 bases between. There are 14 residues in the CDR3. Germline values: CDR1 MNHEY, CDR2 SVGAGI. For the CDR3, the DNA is TGTGCCAGCAGAGGACAGAGGTATAATCAGCCCCAGCATTTT. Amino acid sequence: CASRGQRYNQPQHF.

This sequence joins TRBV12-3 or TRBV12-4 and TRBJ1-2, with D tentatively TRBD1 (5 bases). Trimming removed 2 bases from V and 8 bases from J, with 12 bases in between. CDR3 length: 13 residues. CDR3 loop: CASSLWDSSGYTF. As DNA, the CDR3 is TGTGCCAGCAGTTTATGGGACTCAAGCGGCTACACCTTC.

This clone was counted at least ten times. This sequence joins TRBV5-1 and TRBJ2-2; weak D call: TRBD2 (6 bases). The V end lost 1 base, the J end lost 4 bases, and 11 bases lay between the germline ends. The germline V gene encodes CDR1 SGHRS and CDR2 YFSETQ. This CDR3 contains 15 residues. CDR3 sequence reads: CASSLIGGVTGELFF. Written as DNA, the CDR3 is TGCGCCAGCAGCTTGATCGGGGGAGTCACCGGGGAGCTGTTTTTT. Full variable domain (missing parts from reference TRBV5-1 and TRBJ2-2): KAGVTQTPRYLIKTRGQQVTLSCSPISGHRSVSWYQQTPGQGLQFLFEYFSETQRNKGNFPGRFSGRQFSNSRSEMNVSTLELGDSALYLCASSLIGGVTGELFFGEGSRLTVL.

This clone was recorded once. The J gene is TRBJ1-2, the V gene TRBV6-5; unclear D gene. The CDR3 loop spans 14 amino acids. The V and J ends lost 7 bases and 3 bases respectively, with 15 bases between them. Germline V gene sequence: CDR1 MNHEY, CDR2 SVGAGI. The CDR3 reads CASTPEGLDYGYTF. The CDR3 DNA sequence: TGTGCCAGCACCCCCGAGGGTTTGGACTATGGCTACACCTTC.

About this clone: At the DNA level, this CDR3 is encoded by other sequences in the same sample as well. The CDR3 bases are TGCGCCAGCAGCTTAGGACAGGGGGACGGCTACACCTTC. Translating it yields CASSLGQGDGYTF. V usage is TRBV5-1 and J usage is TRBJ1-2; 10 positions match TRBD1. CDR1 and CDR2 from the germline V gene are SGHRS and YFSETQ. This CDR3 region has 13 residues. The V gene end was trimmed by 2 bases and the J gene end by 8 bases; junction bases not matched to a gene: 3. Looking up the rest from reference TRBV5-1 and TRBJ1-2 gives the full variable domain: KAGVTQTPRYLIKTRGQQVTLSCSPISGHRSVSWYQQTPGQGLQFLFEYFSETQRNKGNFPGRFSGRQFSNSRSEMNVSTLELGDSALYLCASSLGQGDGYTFGSGTRLTVV.

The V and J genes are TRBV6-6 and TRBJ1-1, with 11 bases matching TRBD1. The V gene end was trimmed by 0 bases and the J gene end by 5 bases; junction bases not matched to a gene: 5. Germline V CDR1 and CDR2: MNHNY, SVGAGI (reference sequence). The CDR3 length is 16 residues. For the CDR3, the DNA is TGTGCCAGCAGTTACTCAGGACAGGGGGCGCGGACTGAAGCTTTCTTT. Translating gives CASSYSGQGARTEAFF.

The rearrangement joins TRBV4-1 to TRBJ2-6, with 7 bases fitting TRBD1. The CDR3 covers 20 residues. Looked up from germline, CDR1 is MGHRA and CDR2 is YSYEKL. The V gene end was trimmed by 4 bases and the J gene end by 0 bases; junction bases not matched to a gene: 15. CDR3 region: CASSPGTAKWNSSGANVLTF. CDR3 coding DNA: TGCGCCAGCAGCCCCGGGACAGCTAAATGGAACAGCTCTGGGGCCAACGTCCTGACTTTC.

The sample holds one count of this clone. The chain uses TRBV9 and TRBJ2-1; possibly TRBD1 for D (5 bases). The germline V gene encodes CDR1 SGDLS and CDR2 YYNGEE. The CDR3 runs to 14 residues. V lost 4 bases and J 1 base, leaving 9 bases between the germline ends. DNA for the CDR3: TGTGCCAGCAGCCCCCAGGGTTCCTACAATGAGCAGTTCTTC. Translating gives CASSPQGSYNEQFF.